The T cell receptor (beta chain) described here comes from a study of cytomegalovirus exposure and HLA in healthy donors. Primers for the PCR totalled 60 Vbeta and 13 Jbeta. Sequencing was performed with immunoSEQ multiplex PCR; in TCRdb, only in-frame clones are kept and a portion is missing. The sample includes over 100,000 clones. Notes on the study in general: With DRB1 most and HLA-C fewest, TCR association rates differed between HLA loci in a later analysis. It was shown in a later analysis that HLA-associated TCR beta chains were more clonally expanded than other, equally common chains. Across all donors, roughly uniform sequencing depth was an assumption of the presence/absence analyses.

Germline trimming cut 3 bases from V and 6 bases from J; bases unmatched to any gene: 12. This CDR3 contains 18 residues. The germline V gene encodes CDR1 MDHEN and CDR2 SYDVKM. In the case of this clone: Its antigen is still unknown.

This sequence joins TRBV28 and TRBJ1-5; 12 bases are shared with TRBD1. The receptor was isolated from a man aged 18-30 years in good health and CMV-seronegative. The sequenced sample was PBMCs. In DNA, the CDR3 is TGTGCCAGCAGTTTGGTTTGGGCGGGGACAGGGGGCGGTCAGCCCCAGCATTTT. The encoded protein is CASSLVWAGTGGGQPQHF.